The rows below give T cell receptor beta chains drawn from one sample of a study of blood T cell repertoires in COVID-19. TCRdb's copy holds only in-frame clones and misses some; the assay was immunoSEQ multiplex PCR. This sample has fewer than 200,000 clones, with 70% to 80% found just once. Sequenced input: PBMCs or T cells enriched from blood (not recorded which). Source of these receptors: a woman in her forties or fifties who had recovered from COVID-19. CDR3s include the opening cysteine and the closing phenylalanine or tryptophan. The D gene is left open where the match is weak. The size entry is marked missing in some rows and otherwise reads once, few, many or a size class.

CDR3aa: CATSPAGEETQYF
CDR3nt: TGTGCCACCAGTCCAGCGGGAGAAGAGACCCAGTACTTC
d_gene: TRBD2
abundance: NA
j_gene: TRBJ2-5
v_gene: TRBV24-1

CDR3aa: CASSLRQGNSNQPQHF
CDR3nt: TGTGCCAGTAGTCTCAGACAGGGCAATAGCAATCAGCCCCAGCATTTT
d_gene: TRBD1
abundance: NA
j_gene: TRBJ1-5
v_gene: TRBV19

CDR3aa: CASSHDGAGGGADTQYF
CDR3nt: TGTGCCAGCAGCCATGATGGAGCGGGAGGGGGGGCAGATACGCAGTATTTT
d_gene: TRBD2
abundance: NA
j_gene: TRBJ2-3
v_gene: TRBV4-2

CDR3aa: CASSLESGQGGNQPQHF
CDR3nt: TGTGCCAGCAGCTTGGAGAGCGGGCAGGGGGGCAATCAGCCCCAGCATTTT
d_gene: TRBD1
abundance: NA
j_gene: TRBJ1-5
v_gene: TRBV5-6

CDR3aa: CASRSGQGAVSGYTF
CDR3nt: TGTGCCAGCAGATCCGGACAGGGGGCGGTTTCGGGCTACACCTTC
d_gene: TRBD1
abundance: NA
j_gene: TRBJ1-2
v_gene: TRBV28

CDR3aa: CASHGALGRHTEAFF
CDR3nt: TGTGCCAGTCATGGGGCCTTAGGACGACACACTGAAGCTTTCTTT
d_gene: NA
abundance: NA
j_gene: TRBJ1-1
v_gene: TRBV28

CDR3aa: CASTNLFEGSPLHF
CDR3nt: TGTGCCAGCACCAATCTGTTCGAGGGTTCACCCCTCCACTTT
d_gene: NA
abundance: NA
j_gene: TRBJ1-6
v_gene: TRBV19

CDR3aa: CASSLRQASSYEQYF
CDR3nt: TGTGCCAGCAGTTTACGACAGGCGTCCTCCTACGAGCAGTACTTC
d_gene: NA
abundance: NA
j_gene: TRBJ2-7
v_gene: TRBV27

CDR3aa: CASSVAGPNTEAFF
CDR3nt: TGTGCCAGCAGCGTAGCAGGGCCGAACACTGAAGCTTTCTTT
d_gene: NA
abundance: NA
j_gene: TRBJ1-1
v_gene: TRBV9

CDR3aa: CASRGTSGYNEQFF
CDR3nt: TGTGCCAGCAGGGGGACTAGCGGATACAATGAGCAGTTCTTC
d_gene: TRBD2
abundance: NA
j_gene: TRBJ2-1
v_gene: TRBV11-1

CDR3aa: CASSDTFGEGNYGYTF
CDR3nt: TGTGCCAGCAGTGACACCTTTGGGGAGGGTAACTATGGCTACACCTTC
d_gene: NA
abundance: once
j_gene: TRBJ1-2
v_gene: TRBV25-1

CDR3aa: CAWSVQENTIYF
CDR3nt: TGTGCCTGGAGTGTACAAGAAAACACCATATATTTT
d_gene: NA
abundance: NA
j_gene: TRBJ1-3
v_gene: TRBV30

CDR3aa: CASTRTTDTEAFF
CDR3nt: TGTGCCAGTACCCGGACAACGGACACTGAAGCTTTCTTT
d_gene: NA
abundance: NA
j_gene: TRBJ1-1
v_gene: TRBV19

CDR3aa: CASSLGAGFNGYTF
CDR3nt: TGTGCCAGCAGCTTGGGGGCTGGGTTCAATGGCTACACCTTC
d_gene: NA
abundance: once
j_gene: TRBJ1-2
v_gene: TRBV7-2

CDR3aa: CASREGTANYEQYF
CDR3nt: TGTGCCAGCAGGGAGGGGACAGCAAACTACGAGCAGTACTTC
d_gene: NA
abundance: NA
j_gene: TRBJ2-7
v_gene: TRBV6-5

CDR3aa: CATRGDGSNQPQHF
CDR3nt: TGTGCCACCCGGGGGGACGGTAGCAATCAGCCCCAGCATTTT
d_gene: NA
abundance: NA
j_gene: TRBJ1-5
v_gene: TRBV28

CDR3aa: CASSLAGLAGKAEQFF
CDR3nt: TGTGCCAGCAGCTTAGCGGGACTAGCGGGAAAAGCTGAGCAGTTCTTC
d_gene: TRBD2
abundance: NA
j_gene: TRBJ2-1
v_gene: TRBV7-9

CDR3aa: CASSHGHRSDTEAFF
CDR3nt: TGCGCCAGCAGCCATGGTCATAGAAGCGACACTGAAGCTTTCTTT
d_gene: NA
abundance: NA
j_gene: TRBJ1-1
v_gene: TRBV4-1

CDR3aa: CASRPGVNQPQHF
CDR3nt: TGTGCCAGCAGGCCGGGAGTCAATCAGCCCCAGCATTTT
d_gene: NA
abundance: few
j_gene: TRBJ1-5
v_gene: TRBV12-3/TRBV12-4

CDR3aa: CASSIGSGLNSPLHF
CDR3nt: TGTGCCAGTAGTATCGGATCAGGCCTTAATTCACCCCTCCACTTT
d_gene: NA
abundance: NA
j_gene: TRBJ1-6
v_gene: TRBV19

CDR3aa: CASAGDGTEAFF
CDR3nt: TGTGCCAGCGCGGGCGATGGCACTGAAGCTTTCTTT
d_gene: NA
abundance: NA
j_gene: TRBJ1-1
v_gene: TRBV6-4

CDR3aa: CASSLTSPSGVYNEQFF
CDR3nt: TGTGCCAGCAGCTTAACGAGTCCTAGCGGGGTATACAATGAGCAGTTCTTC
d_gene: TRBD2
abundance: NA
j_gene: TRBJ2-1
v_gene: TRBV7-3